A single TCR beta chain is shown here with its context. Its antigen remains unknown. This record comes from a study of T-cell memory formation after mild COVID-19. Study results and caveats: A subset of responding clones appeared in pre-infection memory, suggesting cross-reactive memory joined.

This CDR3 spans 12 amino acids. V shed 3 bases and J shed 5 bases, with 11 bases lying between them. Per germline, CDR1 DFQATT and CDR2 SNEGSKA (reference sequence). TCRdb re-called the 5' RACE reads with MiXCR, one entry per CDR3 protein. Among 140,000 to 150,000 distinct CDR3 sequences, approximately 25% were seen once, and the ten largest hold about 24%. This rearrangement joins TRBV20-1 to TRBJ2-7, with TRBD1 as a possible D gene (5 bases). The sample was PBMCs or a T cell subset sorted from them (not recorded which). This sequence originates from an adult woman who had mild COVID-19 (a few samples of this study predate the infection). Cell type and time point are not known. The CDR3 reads CSARGQRHEQYF. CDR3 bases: TGCAGTGCTAGGGGGCAGCGACACGAGCAGTACTTC.